This entry lists 3 T cell receptor beta chains sequenced from one sample in a study of T cell clones after liver transplantation. The protocol was immunoSEQ multiplex PCR, while the TCRdb copy is restricted to in-frame clones and leaves out a portion. This sample has 85,000 to 130,000 clones, with approximately 78% found just once. The material sequenced was CD4+ T cells from blood, taken before liver transplant. Source of these receptors: a human donor who received a liver transplant.

The J gene is TRBJ2-7, the V gene TRBV28, with 11 bases lining up with TRBD1. The length of the CDR3 is 16 residues. Germline CDR1 is MDHEN and CDR2 is SYDVKM. The ends lost 8 bases at V and 3 bases at J; junction bases unmatched: 12. The CDR3, as DNA: TGTGCCAGCCCCCCTTCCCCCGGGACAGGGGGCTACGAGCAGTACTTC. Amino acids: CASPPSPGTGGYEQYF. The variable domain in full, completed from reference TRBV28 and TRBJ2-7, reads DVKVTQSSRYLVKRTGEKVFLECVQDMDHENMFWYRQDPGLGLRLIYFSYDVKMKEKGDIPEGYSVSREKKERFSLILESASTNQTSMYLCASPPSPGTGGYEQYFGPGTRLTVT.

The rearrangement uses TRBV7-6 and TRBJ2-5; D might be TRBD1 (5 bases). The CDR3 has 13 residues. With 5 bases removed from V and 1 base from J, the gap between germline ends came to 8 bases. CDR1 and CDR2 from the germline V gene are SGHVS and FNYEAQ. The CDR3 coding sequence is TGTGCCAGCAGCCCAGGGTCCCAAGAGACCCAGTACTTC. Translation gives CASSPGSQETQYF.

The rearrangement joins TRBV19 to TRBJ1-3; TRBD1 is a possible D gene (5 bases). Per the germline V gene, CDR1 is LNHDA and CDR2 is SQIVND (reference sequence). This CDR3 is built from 14 residues. Trimming cost V 5 bases and J 1 base, with 9 bases left between them. CDR3 DNA: TGTGCCAGTAGTGCTCAGGGTTCTGGAAACACCATATATTTT. Translation: CASSAQGSGNTIYF.